The 17 T cell receptor beta chains in this list originate from one sample, sequenced in a study of T-cell reconstitution after alpha-beta-depleted transplantation in children. Preparing the TCRbeta library involved the use of unique molecular identifiers. TCRdb re-derived calls from the PCR reads in MiXCR, one entry per CDR3 protein. The sample contains 250,000 to 350,000 distinct CDR3 sequences, almost 10% of which appear only once. The sequences come from PBMCs from the stem cell graft donor, collected from the stem cell graft. These receptors were collected from a human donor who donated a stem cell graft to a child with SCID.

The chain employs TRBV12-3 or TRBV12-4 and TRBJ1-3, with unresolved D. The CDR3 spans 14 residues. Trimming shortened V by 8 bases and J by 2 bases, and 13 bases separated the two germline ends. CDR3 sequence: CASQRRAAGNTIYF. CDR3 DNA sequence: TGTGCCAGCCAGAGGAGGGCGGCTGGAAACACCATATATTTT.

This clonotype was counted only a few times. The chain recombines TRBV7-9 with TRBJ2-1; D may correspond to TRBD1 or TRBD2 (5 bases each). Germline lookup yields CDR1 SEHNR and CDR2 FQNEAQ (reference sequence). V was clipped by 1 base and J by 6 bases, with 10 bases between them. The CDR3 is 14 residues long. The CDR3 reads CASSLGTQGNEQFF. DNA for the CDR3: TGTGCCAGCAGCTTAGGGACTCAGGGCAATGAGCAGTTCTTC. The full variable domain, its missing parts supplied by reference TRBV7-9 and TRBJ2-1, is DTGVSQNPRHKITKRGQNVTFRCDPISEHNRLYWYRQTLGQGPEFLTYFQNEAQLEKSRLLSDRFSAERPKGSFSTLEIQRTEQGDSAMYLCASSLGTQGNEQFFGPGTRLTVL.

Many counts were recorded for this clonotype. V gene TRBV12-3 or TRBV12-4 combines with J gene TRBJ2-6; 8 bases map to TRBD1. The CDR3 spans 15 residues. The J segment lost 2 bases and the V segment lost 5 bases, leaving 2 bases of the junction unmatched. CDR3 DNA sequence: TGTGCCAGCAGTCTCAGGGGGCCTGGGGCCAACGTCCTGACTTTC. It is translated as CASSLRGPGANVLTF.

This clonotype was observed a few times. The V call is TRBV7-8, the J call TRBJ2-3; D is perhaps TRBD1 (6 bases). Deletions cut 4 bases from V and 2 bases from J, with 7 bases between. The CDR3 consists of 13 residues. Germline V CDR1 and CDR2: SGHVS, FQNEAQ. CDR3 DNA: TGTGCCAGCAGCTGGGACAACACAGATACGCAGTATTTT. It is translated as CASSWDNTDTQYF.

The rearrangement uses TRBV6-2 or TRBV6-3 and TRBJ2-5; unclear D gene. The CDR3 is 13 amino acids. Germline V CDR1 and CDR2: MNHEY, SVGEGT. With 7 bases removed from V and 1 base from J, the gap between germline ends came to 10 bases. The CDR3 nucleotides are TGTGCCAGCAAAGCATTTTCCCAAGAGACCCAGTACTTC. Translated: CASKAFSQETQYF.

This clonotype was found a few times. The DNA for the CDR3 is TGCGCCAGCAGCCCTGGACAGAGGGGGGATGAAAAACTGTTTTTT. Its protein product is CASSPGQRGDEKLFF. V is TRBV5-1 and J is TRBJ1-4; maybe TRBD1 (6 bases). V was shortened by 4 bases and J by 6 bases, with 16 bases between the two germline ends. The germline V gene encodes CDR1 SGHRS and CDR2 YFSETQ. This CDR3 is built from 15 residues.

In this sample, this clonotype turned up many times. The genes are TRBV11-2 and TRBJ1-1; D might be TRBD1 (5 bases). The ends were cut back, 5 bases at V and 1 base at J, with 8 bases in the middle. Germline V gene lookup returns CDR1 SGHAT and CDR2 FQNNGV. This CDR3 comprises 13 residues. The CDR3 here is CASSPDTNTEAFF. CDR3 coding DNA: TGTGCCAGCAGCCCGGACACGAACACTGAAGCTTTCTTT.

The J gene is TRBJ1-5, the V gene TRBV7-6; D possibly corresponds to TRBD1 (6 bases). Deletions cut 4 bases from V and 5 bases from J, with 9 bases between. The CDR3 loop spans 13 amino acids. Germline lookup yields CDR1 SGHVS and CDR2 FNYEAQ. The CDR3: CASSSNRDQPQHF. CDR3 nucleotides: TGTGCCAGCAGCTCTAACAGGGATCAGCCCCAGCATTTT.

This chain uses TRBV7-2 with TRBJ2-5; TRBD1 matches at 9 bases. The CDR3 covers 15 residues. Trimming took 5 bases from V and 4 from J; bases not matched to a gene: 8. Looked up from germline, CDR1 is SGHTA and CDR2 is FQGNSA. Here the CDR3 reads CASSPMTGGRETQYF. DNA for the CDR3: TGTGCCAGCAGCCCGATGACAGGGGGTCGAGAGACCCAGTACTTC.

The chain links TRBV27 to TRBJ2-5; 10 bases line up with TRBD2. The junction had 6 bases not matched to a gene; V was cut back by 4 bases and J by 4 bases. CDR3 length: 15 residues. Per germline, CDR1 MNHEY and CDR2 SMNVEV (reference sequence). The CDR3 region is CASSSLAGVPETQYF. CDR3 DNA sequence: TGTGCCAGCAGTTCGCTAGCGGGGGTTCCAGAGACCCAGTACTTC.

This chain links TRBV5-4 with TRBJ2-7; 7 bases match TRBD2. The CDR3 spans 14 residues. The V and J ends lost 4 bases and 6 bases, in that order; junction bases with no gene match: 10. CDR1 and CDR2 (germline): SGHNT, YYREEE (reference sequence). CDR3 DNA sequence: TGTGCCAGCAGCGCTAGCGGACTGCCCTCCGAGCAGTACTTC. Its translation: CASSASGLPSEQYF.

This clonotype was picked up many times. The chain links TRBV25-1 to TRBJ2-7, with D perhaps matching TRBD2 (5 bases). The V gene lost 6 bases and the J gene lost 6 bases, with 9 bases spanning the gap. This CDR3 region has 11 residues. Germline CDR1 MGHDK, CDR2 SYGVNS. Written as DNA, the CDR3 is TGTGCCAGCAGCCGCGGGTTCGAGCAGTACTTC. Translating gives CASSRGFEQYF.

The chain employs TRBV9 and TRBJ2-2; no firm D call. The CDR3 totals 16 residues. Germline V gene lookup returns CDR1 SGDLS and CDR2 YYNGEE. V was trimmed by 3 bases and J by 7 bases, leaving 19 bases between them. The CDR3 nucleotides are TGTGCCAGCAGCGGGGCTTCTCCTAAGTGGGGCGGGGAGCTGTTTTTT. This gives the protein CASSGASPKWGGELFF.

This clonotype was observed at least ten times. V and J are TRBV5-1 and TRBJ2-7, with TRBD1 matching 7 bases. V shed 0 bases, J shed 2 bases, and the junction held 5 bases outside the gene matches. The CDR3 has 15 residues. Per the germline V gene, CDR1 is SGHRS and CDR2 is YFSETQ. The DNA for the CDR3 is TGCGCCAGCAGCTTGGGACTTGACAGGGCCTACGAGCAGTACTTC. Its protein product is CASSLGLDRAYEQYF.

This chain joins TRBV6-1 and TRBJ1-3; 9 nucleotides align to TRBD1. The CDR3 sequence is 16 residues long. Germline V gene data show CDR1 as MNHNS and CDR2 as SASEGT. Germline trimming cut 6 bases from V and 4 bases from J; bases unmatched to any gene: 10. This CDR3 is CASRRETGGKGNTIYF. CDR3 in DNA: TGTGCCAGCAGACGCGAGACAGGGGGAAAGGGAAACACCATATATTTT.

This clonotype was seen only once. The chain recombines TRBV4-1 with TRBJ2-3, with 8 bases fitting TRBD2. CDR3 length: 15 amino acids. V shed 1 base, J shed 5 bases, and the junction held 5 bases outside the gene matches. Germline loops: CDR1 MGHRA, CDR2 YSYEKL. CDR3 in DNA: TGCGCCAGCAGCCAAGGGTTAGCGGGGTTAGATACGCAGTATTTT. Residues: CASSQGLAGLDTQYF.

This chain uses TRBV10-3 with TRBJ2-7; 7 positions match TRBD1. CDR1 ENHRY and CDR2 SYGVKD come from the germline V gene. This CDR3 has 12 residues. J lost 5 bases, V lost 6 bases, and 4 bases had no gene match. The CDR3 DNA follows: TGTGCCATCAGACAGGGGTCGGACGAGCAGTACTTC. Translation gives CAIRQGSDEQYF.